The present TCR beta chain was sequenced within a study of blood T cell repertoires in COVID-19. The method was immunoSEQ multiplex PCR; TCRdb's version includes in-frame clones alone and lacks a portion of them. The repertoire holds 110,000 to 150,000 clones, around 86% seen once, with roughly 4% in the top ten. Material for sequencing was PBMCs or T cells enriched from blood (not recorded which). The clonotype originates from a man in his forties or fifties who had recovered from COVID-19.

The CDR3 sequence is CASSNRRGGTDTQYF. DNA of the CDR3: TGTGCCAGCAGCAATAGACGGGGGGGCACAGATACGCAGTATTTT. The genes are TRBV7-8 and TRBJ2-3, with 7 bases that match TRBD2. V trimming: 5 bases; J trimming: 1 base; junction bases outside the gene matches: 6. In germline, CDR1 is SGHVS, CDR2 FQNEAQ. This CDR3 region has 15 residues.